This T cell receptor (beta chain) was retrieved from a study of blood T cell repertoires in COVID-19. As for the study in general: The study drew acute and convalescent COVID-19 samples from the United States, Italy and Spain. PBMCs, B-cell-depleted T cells, or T cells were the source of the cDNA or gDNA that made up the material.

CDR1 and CDR2 from the germline V gene are LNHDA and SQIVND (reference sequence). V dropped 11 bases and J dropped 6 bases, with 16 bases sitting between them. The CDR3 runs to 12 residues. This clone turned up a few times. Per the original methods: From reference gene primer amplification, estimates of nucleated cell counts were derived. Sequencing used immunoSEQ multiplex PCR; TCRdb keeps in-frame clones, though not all of them. V, J and clone size reflect that table, while D and trimming were determined from the DNA. The sample lists about 110,000 clones; 65% to 80% were seen once. Sequencing input: peripheral blood. The chain couples TRBV19 to TRBJ1-1, with D possibly matching TRBD1 (5 bases). The sequence derives from a man in his 70s with acute or convalescent COVID-19. In DNA, the CDR3 is TGTGCCGCGGGGCCCCGGGGTGCTGAAGCTTTCTTT. Translating it yields CAAGPRGAEAFF.